A single sample is the source of the 2 T cell receptor beta chains below, sequenced in a study of vaccination effects on CD4 cells after COVID-19. Method: immunoSEQ multiplex PCR; TCRdb's copy keeps in-frame clones and lacks some. This table has roughly 42,000 clones, under 75% appearing once. No antigens are known for them. Ahead of sequencing, the ViraFEST assay grew antigen-specific CD4+ T cells using viral peptide pools. The culture ran for about eleven days before CD4+ T cells were isolated. Vaccine recipients had no previous SARS-CoV-2 infection; their nucleocapsid antibodies were negative. The specimen was CD4+ T cells from PBMCs cultured with HCoV-OC43 spike peptides, collected before COVID-19 vaccination. Subset in this sample: HCoV-OC43 spike overlapping peptide pool stimulation. The receptors originated from a human donor who received a COVID-19 vaccine.

The chain has TRBV7-3 and TRBJ2-1; D is unclear. The CDR3 runs to 15 residues. V dropped 5 bases and J dropped 2 bases, with 13 bases sitting between them. Germline lookup yields CDR1 SGHTA and CDR2 FQGTGA. For the CDR3, the DNA is TGTGCCAGCAGCCCATGGTCCCTCCCCTACAATGAGCAGTTCTTC. Its translation: CASSPWSLPYNEQFF.

CDR3 in amino acids: CASSPVGRQMNTEAFF. CDR3 sequence (DNA): TGCGCCAGCAGCCCAGTGGGCAGACAGATGAACACTGAAGCTTTCTTT. The gene calls are TRBV4-3 and TRBJ1-1; the D gene is possibly TRBD1 (5 bases). This CDR3 comprises 16 residues. The V end lost 4 bases, the J end lost 0 bases, and 15 bases lay between the germline ends. Germline CDR1 reads LGHNA; CDR2 reads YSLEER.